The rows below give T cell receptor beta chains drawn from one sample of a study of blood T cells in healthy people across ages. MiXCR, applied by TCRdb to the 5' RACE reads, yields one record per CDR3 protein. Among roughly 790,000 distinct CDR3 sequences, approximately 43% were seen once, and the ten largest hold about 20%. Material for sequencing was blood. The receptors were gathered from a woman aged 60-75 years in good health. Both conserved end residues are part of each CDR3. Fields, in order: J gene, clone size, D gene, V gene, CDR3 protein, CDR3 DNA. D genes are given only for firm matches. Not every row has a clone size; where given, it reads once, few, many or a size class.

TRBJ2-1 . . TRBV6-5 CASSSSGQGGRNEQFF TGTGCCAGCAGTTCGTCAGGTCAGGGGGGAAGGAATGAGCAGTTCTTC
TRBJ2-3 few TRBD2 TRBV13 CASSSLAGGPGDTQYF TGTGCCAGCAGTTCCCTAGCGGGAGGGCCAGGAGATACGCAGTATTTT
TRBJ2-7 . . TRBV12-3/TRBV12-4 CASSLTVSYEQYF TGTGCCAGCAGTTTGACGGTCTCCTACGAGCAGTACTTC
TRBJ2-1 . TRBD2 TRBV9 CASSVATSGGYNEQFF TGTGCCAGCAGCGTAGCGACTAGCGGGGGGTACAATGAGCAGTTCTTC
TRBJ1-2 . TRBD1 TRBV7-2 CASSLVITDRGIRGYTF TGTGCCAGCAGCTTAGTGATTACCGACAGGGGTATTCGCGGCTACACCTTC
TRBJ2-1 . TRBD2 TRBV18 CASSPSSGTGETQFF TGTGCCAGCTCTCCTTCTAGCGGGACCGGAGAGACCCAGTTCTTC
TRBJ2-1 . . TRBV6-1 CASSEIRYNEQFF TGTGCCAGCAGTGAAATCCGGTACAATGAGCAGTTCTTC
TRBJ2-5 . . TRBV3-1 CASSQDTTGGKTQYF TGTGCCAGCAGCCAAGATACGACCGGTGGGAAGACCCAGTACTTC
TRBJ2-7 many . TRBV7-3 CASSLSGGPYEQYF TGTGCCAGCAGTTTATCCGGGGGCCCCTACGAGCAGTACTTC
TRBJ2-7 few TRBD1 TRBV20-1 CSAPRVQGANEQYF TGCAGTGCCCCGAGAGTACAGGGGGCGAACGAGCAGTACTTC
TRBJ2-7 . TRBD1 TRBV20-1 CSARAPTGVPYEQYF TGCAGTGCTAGAGCCCCGACAGGGGTTCCCTACGAGCAGTACTTC
TRBJ2-5 . TRBD2 TRBV27 CASSDTSGSSVGQETQYF TGTGCCAGCAGTGATACTAGCGGGAGTTCGGTAGGACAAGAGACCCAGTACTTC
TRBJ2-6 few TRBD2 TRBV29-1 CSVEARESSSGANVLTF TGCAGCGTTGAAGCGCGGGAGTCTAGCTCTGGGGCCAACGTCCTGACTTTC
TRBJ2-1 many TRBD2 TRBV20-1 CSAVGRGRASNEQFF TGCAGTGCCGTGGGACGCGGGAGGGCCTCCAATGAGCAGTTCTTC
TRBJ1-2 . . TRBV10-3 CAISERRGGYGYTF TGTGCCATCAGTGAGCGACGGGGCGGCTATGGCTACACCTTC
TRBJ1-4 once . TRBV20-1 CSSSPNRVEKLFF TGCAGTTCTAGTCCCAACAGGGTCGAAAAACTGTTTTTT
TRBJ2-1 . TRBD1 TRBV6-5 CASSYGGQVNNEQFF TGTGCCAGCAGTTACGGGGGACAGGTCAACAATGAGCAGTTCTTC
TRBJ2-7 many . TRBV29-1 CSVERAGLIDEQYF TGCAGCGTTGAGCGGGCAGGGTTGATCGACGAGCAGTACTTC